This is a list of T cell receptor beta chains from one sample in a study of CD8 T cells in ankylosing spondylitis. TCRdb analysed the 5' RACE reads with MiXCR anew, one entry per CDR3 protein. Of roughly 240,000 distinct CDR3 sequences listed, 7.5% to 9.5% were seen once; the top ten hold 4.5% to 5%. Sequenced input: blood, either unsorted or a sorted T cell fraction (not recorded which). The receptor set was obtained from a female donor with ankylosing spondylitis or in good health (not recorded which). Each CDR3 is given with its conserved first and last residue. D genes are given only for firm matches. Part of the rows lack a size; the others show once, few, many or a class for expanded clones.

cdr3_aa: CASSSPLDRGEQYF
cdr3_nt: TGTGCCAGCAGTTCCCCCTTGGACAGAGGCGAGCAGTACTTC
d_call: NA
j_call: TRBJ2-7
clone_size: many
v_call: TRBV6-5

cdr3_aa: CASSPRPEQETQYF
cdr3_nt: TGTGCCAGCAGTCCTCGACCAGAGCAAGAGACCCAGTACTTC
d_call: NA
j_call: TRBJ2-5
clone_size: many
v_call: TRBV12-3/TRBV12-4

cdr3_aa: CASSPYSGETQYF
cdr3_nt: TGTGCCAGCAGCCCGTATAGTGGGGAGACCCAGTACTTC
d_call: NA
j_call: TRBJ2-5
clone_size: few
v_call: TRBV7-2

cdr3_aa: CASSYSGQAYDQPQHF
cdr3_nt: TGTGCCAGCAGTTACTCGGGGCAGGCCTACGATCAGCCCCAGCATTTT
d_call: NA
j_call: TRBJ1-5
clone_size: few
v_call: TRBV6-2/TRBV6-3

cdr3_aa: CSVGSQRNNEQFF
cdr3_nt: TGCAGCGTTGGGTCCCAAAGGAACAATGAGCAGTTCTTC
d_call: NA
j_call: TRBJ2-1
clone_size: NA
v_call: TRBV29-1

cdr3_aa: CASNDPPGQGVNEQFF
cdr3_nt: TGTGCCAGCAATGACCCCCCGGGACAGGGGGTCAATGAGCAGTTCTTC
d_call: TRBD1
j_call: TRBJ2-1
clone_size: many
v_call: TRBV6-2/TRBV6-3

cdr3_aa: CAISDSGQGNEKLFF
cdr3_nt: TGTGCCATCAGTGATTCGGGACAGGGGAACGAAAAACTGTTTTTT
d_call: TRBD1
j_call: TRBJ1-4
clone_size: many
v_call: TRBV10-3

cdr3_aa: CASSRRPSWPDGYTF
cdr3_nt: TGTGCCAGCAGTCGTCGCCCATCGTGGCCGGATGGCTACACCTTC
d_call: NA
j_call: TRBJ1-2
clone_size: many
v_call: TRBV28

cdr3_aa: CTSSLWTVNSPLHF
cdr3_nt: TGTACCAGCAGCTTATGGACAGTAAATTCACCCCTCCACTTT
d_call: NA
j_call: TRBJ1-6
clone_size: NA
v_call: TRBV11-2

cdr3_aa: CAWTGTSGRDTQYF
cdr3_nt: TGTGCCTGGACTGGGACTAGCGGGAGAGATACGCAGTATTTT
d_call: TRBD2
j_call: TRBJ2-3
clone_size: many
v_call: TRBV30

cdr3_aa: CASKMFGAYGYTF
cdr3_nt: TGTGCCAGCAAAATGTTCGGAGCCTATGGCTACACCTTC
d_call: NA
j_call: TRBJ1-2
clone_size: many
v_call: TRBV6-1